The 19 T cell receptor beta chains below were found in one sample sequenced in a study of OX40 agonist ivuxolimab in advanced cancers. Method: immunoSEQ multiplex PCR; TCRdb's copy keeps in-frame clones and lacks some. The repertoire has approximately 23,000 clones, 70% to 90% of them found once; the top ten carry roughly half. This specimen consisted of CD4+ or CD8+ T cells sorted from blood, obtained in a trial of the OX40 agonist ivuxolimab. The receptor source for this set is an adult with an advanced solid tumor such as melanoma, head and neck, liver or kidney cancer.

The chain employs TRBV6-6 and TRBJ1-6; D gene unclear. The CDR3 extends over 14 amino acids. V lost 2 bases to trimming and J lost 4 bases, with 6 bases between them. Per the germline V gene, CDR1 is MNHNY and CDR2 is SVGAGI (reference sequence). The CDR3 loop is CASSYPRYNSPLHF. CDR3 sequence (DNA): TGTGCCAGCAGTTACCCACGGTATAATTCACCCCTCCACTTT.

This clone is medium-sized in the sample. The J gene is TRBJ1-2, the V gene TRBV5-1; D unclear. This CDR3 is built from 14 residues. Between the trimmed V and J ends, which lost 0 bases and 4 bases, there was a span of 10 bases. Germline V lookup: CDR1 SGHRS, CDR2 YFSETQ. CDR3 protein: CASSLAGGPYGYTF. Written as DNA, the CDR3 is TGCGCCAGCAGCTTGGCCGGAGGGCCCTATGGCTACACCTTC.

The V and J genes are TRBV5-1 and TRBJ1-3; D not certain. CDR3 length equals 13 residues. The germline V gene has CDR1 SGHRS and CDR2 YFSETQ. Trimming left V 2 bases short and J 2 bases short, with 5 bases between. The CDR3 DNA sequence: TGCGCCAGCAGCTTTACGGCTGGAAACACCATATATTTT. Translating gives CASSFTAGNTIYF.

The rearrangement links TRBV30 to TRBJ2-2; no firm D call. The germline gives CDR1 GTSNPN, CDR2 SVGIG (reference sequence). CDR3 length equals 11 residues. Trimming took off 4 bases at V and 7 bases at J, with 7 bases between the two ends. CDR3 sequence: CAWNVGGELFF. The CDR3 nucleotides are TGTGCCTGGAACGTCGGCGGGGAGCTGTTTTTT.

The chain has TRBV9 and TRBJ2-3, with D perhaps assigned TRBD1 or TRBD2 (6 bases each). This CDR3 is 15 amino acids long. The V end was cut by 0 bases, the J end by 5 bases, with 13 bases between. From germline, CDR1 is SGDLS and CDR2 YYNGEE. The CDR3 bases are TGTGCCAGCAGCGTAGCGGGGGACACGGGAGATACGCAGTATTTT. Protein sequence: CASSVAGDTGDTQYF.

As for this clone: Relative to the germline gene, one junction end is altered; a read error may explain this. The J gene is TRBJ2-7, the V gene TRBV7-7, with a possible D match to TRBD1 (6 bases). Germline lookup yields CDR1 SSHAT and CDR2 FNYEAQ (reference sequence). The CDR3 consists of 15 residues. This chain's CDR3 is CASSLSRMGASEQYF. Written as DNA, the CDR3 is TGTGCTAGCAGCTTATCCCGGATGGGGGCGAGCGAGCAGTACTTC.

V is TRBV4-3 and J is TRBJ2-3; D is perhaps TRBD2 (5 bases). V lost 0 bases to trimming and J lost 6 bases, with 16 bases between them. Germline V lookup: CDR1 LGHNA, CDR2 YSLEER. CDR3 length: 16 amino acids. This chain's CDR3 is CASSQDWASKPDTQYF. The DNA of the CDR3 is TGCGCCAGCAGCCAAGATTGGGCTAGCAAGCCGGATACGCAGTATTTT.

This chain links TRBV11-1 with TRBJ1-2; D might be TRBD1 (6 bases). V lost 2 bases to trimming and J lost 2 bases, with 9 bases between them. CDR3 length: 14 amino acids. Germline CDR1 and CDR2: SGHAT and FQDESV (reference sequence). CDR3 region: CASSLRGQNYGYTF. DNA for the CDR3: TGTGCCAGCAGCTTACGCGGACAGAACTATGGCTACACCTTC. Variable domain in full (rest from reference TRBV11-1 and TRBJ1-2): EAEVAQSPRYKITEKSQAVAFWCDPISGHATLYWYRQILGQGPELLVQFQDESVVDDSQLPKDRFSAERLKGVDSTLKIQPAELGDSAMYLCASSLRGQNYGYTFGSGTRLTVV.

This chain links TRBV9 with TRBJ2-2; D is unresolved. This CDR3 comprises 14 residues. V was shortened by 5 bases and J by 2 bases, with 10 bases between the two germline ends. In germline, CDR1 is SGDLS, CDR2 YYNGEE. The CDR3 spells CASSHISNTGELFF. In DNA, the CDR3 is TGTGCCAGCAGTCACATTTCAAACACCGGGGAGCTGTTTTTT.

This clone was seen only once. The V gene is TRBV5-6, the J gene TRBJ2-1, with unresolved D. V was shortened by 0 bases and J by 4 bases, with 11 bases between the two germline ends. Looked up from germline, CDR1 is SGHDT and CDR2 is YYEEEE. The CDR3 has 15 residues. This CDR3 is CASSLEWGAYNEQFF. The CDR3 region has the DNA TGTGCCAGCAGCTTGGAGTGGGGTGCTTACAATGAGCAGTTCTTC.

This clone came up a few times. V and J are TRBV14 and TRBJ1-1; the match to TRBD1 covers 8 bases. V shed 2 bases and J 5 bases; nucleotides not matched to a gene: 7. Germline lookup yields CDR1 SGHDN and CDR2 FVKESK. The CDR3 loop spans 15 amino acids. CDR3 residues: CASSQLDRGFTEAFF. The CDR3, as DNA: TGTGCCAGCAGCCAACTAGACAGGGGATTTACTGAAGCTTTCTTT.

The gene calls are TRBV2 and TRBJ1-2; maybe TRBD1 (6 bases). Germline CDR1 is SNHLY and CDR2 is FYNNEI. V was cut by 7 bases and J by 3 bases, with 12 bases left in between. The CDR3 sequence is 13 residues long. DNA for the CDR3: TGTGCCAGCATCCCCCCAGGGGACTATGGCTACACCTTC. Translation gives CASIPPGDYGYTF.

J is TRBJ1-1 and V is TRBV7-9; D possibly corresponds to TRBD1 (6 bases). Trimming stripped 2 bases from V and 4 bases from J, with 11 bases between. The CDR3 has 14 amino acids. CDR1 is SEHNR, CDR2 FQNEAQ, per germline (reference sequence). CDR3 protein: CASSLILGGTEAFF. CDR3 nucleotides: TGTGCCAGCAGCTTAATATTAGGGGGCACTGAAGCTTTCTTT.

This chain connects TRBV5-1 to TRBJ1-1; D ambiguous. Germline CDR1 SGHRS, CDR2 YFSETQ. Trimming took 6 bases from V and 5 from J, leaving 14 bases between them. The CDR3 sequence is 13 residues long. CDR3 sequence reads: CASTPRGRTEAFF. The CDR3 coding sequence is TGCGCCAGCACCCCCCGCGGGAGGACTGAAGCTTTCTTT. The whole variable domain, filled in from reference TRBV5-1 and TRBJ1-1, reads KAGVTQTPRYLIKTRGQQVTLSCSPISGHRSVSWYQQTPGQGLQFLFEYFSETQRNKGNFPGRFSGRQFSNSRSEMNVSTLELGDSALYLCASTPRGRTEAFFGQGTRLTVV.

This chain uses TRBV12-5 with TRBJ2-3; D is unresolved. CDR3 length: 15 amino acids. The germline CDR1 and CDR2 sequences are LGHNT and FRNRAP. The germline V and J ends were trimmed by 1 base and 2 bases, with 10 bases remaining between them. In nucleotides, the CDR3 is TGTGCTAGTGGTTTGGGCTCCAGACTCACAGATACGCAGTATTTT. This sequence encodes CASGLGSRLTDTQYF.

In its sample, this clone was seen once. The chain is built from TRBV7-9 and TRBJ2-6; D is perhaps TRBD2 (5 bases). CDR1 and CDR2 from the germline V gene are SEHNR and FQNEAQ (reference sequence). The CDR3 is made up of 19 amino acids. V was pared by 1 base and J by 0 bases, with 16 bases between. The CDR3 sequence is CASSLGASGYDSGANVLTF. CDR3 DNA: TGTGCCAGCAGCTTAGGGGCGTCGGGGTATGACTCTGGGGCCAACGTCCTGACTTTC.

The rearrangement joins TRBV7-6 to TRBJ2-7, with unresolved D. V was trimmed by 4 bases and J by 5 bases, leaving 9 bases between them. Germline V CDR1 and CDR2: SGHVS, FNYEAQ. The CDR3 runs to 12 residues. This CDR3 reads CASSSGGDEQYF. The CDR3 DNA sequence: TGTGCCAGCAGCTCCGGTGGGGACGAGCAGTACTTC.

This chain joins TRBV7-6 and TRBJ2-2; 11 nucleotides match TRBD1. Germline loops: CDR1 SGHVS, CDR2 FNYEAQ. This CDR3 spans 16 amino acids. V lost 4 bases and J lost 3; bases outside the gene matches: 4. This CDR3 is CASSSWTGGDTGELFF. For the CDR3, the DNA is TGTGCCAGCAGCTCATGGACAGGGGGCGACACCGGGGAGCTGTTTTTT.

The chain links TRBV7-3 to TRBJ2-1, with D possibly matching TRBD2 (5 bases). Germline V gene data show CDR1 as SGHTA and CDR2 as FQGTGA. The V end was cut by 3 bases, the J end by 7 bases, with 19 bases between. The CDR3 covers 16 residues. CDR3 DNA sequence: TGTGCCAGCAGCTTGGACTCCCCTACGGGTAGGAATGAGCAGTTCTTC. Its translation is CASSLDSPTGRNEQFF. Complete variable domain (other parts from reference TRBV7-3 and TRBJ2-1): GAGVSQTPSNKVTEKGKYVELRCDPISGHTALYWYRQSLGQGPEFLIYFQGTGAADDSGLPNDRFFAVRPEGSVSTLKIQRTERGDSAVYLCASSLDSPTGRNEQFFGPGTRLTVL.